The 10 T cell receptor beta chains below were found in one sample sequenced in a study of CD8 T cells in Susac syndrome. cDNA came from about 0.51 to 1 ug RNA primed by random hexamers. TCRdb re-derived calls from the immunoSEQ multiplex PCR reads in MiXCR, one entry per CDR3 protein. Seen here are some 260,000 distinct CDR3 sequences, 70% to 90% observed once, and the top ten hold over 0.095%. The source material was CD8+ T cells from PBMCs. These receptors were taken from a human donor with multiple sclerosis.

CDR3 nucleotide sequence: TGCAGCGCCCTAGGTGGGGTACTGGGCGAGCAGTACTTC. As protein: CSALGGVLGEQYF. The chain combines TRBV29-1 with TRBJ2-7; D ambiguous. The CDR3 has 13 residues. The germline V gene has CDR1 SQVTM and CDR2 ANQGSEA. The V and J ends lost 7 bases and 6 bases respectively, with 19 bases between them.

J is TRBJ2-4 and V is TRBV7-9; maybe TRBD2 (5 bases). Germline V gives CDR1 SEHNR, CDR2 FQNEAQ (reference sequence). The V and J ends lost 1 base and 0 bases respectively, with 7 bases between them. CDR3 length: 15 amino acids. The CDR3 loop reads CASSLGGAAKNIQYF. The CDR3 DNA reads as TGTGCCAGCAGCTTAGGGGGAGCAGCCAAAAACATTCAGTACTTC.

The J gene is TRBJ1-3, the V gene TRBV14; 7 nucleotides line up with TRBD1. Germline-derived CDR1 and CDR2 are SGHDN and FVKESK. Trimming took 3 bases from V and 3 from J; bases not matched to a gene: 5. CDR3 size: 15 residues. The CDR3 bases are TGTGCCAGCAGCCAGTACAGGGGCGGTGGAAACACCATATATTTT. Translation gives CASSQYRGGGNTIYF.

The CDR3 region has the DNA TGTGCCAGCAGTGTCGGGGCCCCAGATAACGAGCAGTACTTC. Amino acid sequence: CASSVGAPDNEQYF. The rearrangement uses TRBV2 and TRBJ2-7, with D tentatively TRBD1 or TRBD2 (5 bases each). Trimming shortened V by 4 bases and J by 5 bases, and 15 bases separated the two germline ends. Germline V gene lookup returns CDR1 SNHLY and CDR2 FYNNEI. CDR3 length equals 14 residues.

This chain connects TRBV6-5 to TRBJ2-7, with D perhaps TRBD1 (5 bases). The CDR3 runs to 11 residues. V was cut by 6 bases and J by 6 bases, with 9 bases left in between. Germline-derived CDR1 and CDR2 are MNHEY and SVGAGI. The CDR3 reads CASRQGTEQYF. The CDR3 DNA is TGTGCCAGCAGGCAGGGAACCGAGCAGTACTTC.

The chain couples TRBV27 to TRBJ2-3; 11 bases agree with TRBD2. Germline V lookup: CDR1 MNHEY, CDR2 SMNVEV (reference sequence). The trim removed 8 bases at V and 5 bases at J, leaving 6 bases unmatched. CDR3 length equals 14 residues. The CDR3 bases are TGTGCCAGCCTTAGCGGGAGGGCCGAAGATACGCAGTATTTT. This gives the protein CASLSGRAEDTQYF.

CDR3 protein: CATSHLGQADTQYF. CDR3 in DNA: TGTGCCACCAGCCACTTGGGACAAGCAGATACGCAGTATTTT. This chain joins TRBV15 and TRBJ2-3; a possible D gene is TRBD1 (6 bases). With 5 bases removed from V and 4 bases from J, the gap between germline ends came to 13 bases. The germline V gene has CDR1 LNHNV and CDR2 YYDKDF (reference sequence). The CDR3 has 14 amino acids.

This chain joins TRBV7-9 and TRBJ1-1, with a possible D match to TRBD1 (6 bases). In germline, CDR1 is SEHNR, CDR2 FQNEAQ (reference sequence). The CDR3 is made up of 17 amino acids. V gave up 5 bases and J gave up 3 bases, with 22 bases separating them. The CDR3 here is CASSNRDIRASDTEAFF. DNA for the CDR3: TGTGCCAGCAGCAACCGGGACATTCGAGCCTCCGACACTGAAGCTTTCTTT.

The CDR3 spells CASSQSGVAGADTQYF. In nucleotides, the CDR3 is TGTGCCAGCAGCCAATCGGGGGTAGCGGGAGCAGATACGCAGTATTTT. This chain links TRBV3-1 with TRBJ2-3; 9 bases align to TRBD2. Germline-derived CDR1 and CDR2 are LGHDT and YNNKEL (reference sequence). Germline trimming cut 2 bases from V and 4 bases from J; bases unmatched to any gene: 7. This CDR3 has 16 residues.

In nucleotides, the CDR3 is TGTGCCAGCAGCAGTGCTAGCCACGAGCAGTACTTC. Protein: CASSSASHEQYF. This chain links TRBV7-9 with TRBJ2-7, with D perhaps TRBD2 (5 bases). The V end was cut by 5 bases, the J end by 5 bases, with 10 bases between. Germline values: CDR1 SEHNR, CDR2 FQNEAQ (reference sequence). CDR3 length: 12 amino acids.